A selection of T cell receptor beta chains follows, all from one sample in a study of CD8 T cells in Susac syndrome. Via MiXCR, TCRdb re-called the immunoSEQ multiplex PCR reads, giving one row per CDR3 protein. The data hold some 300,000 distinct CDR3 sequences, with about nine tenths observed a single time. The specimen was CD8+ T cells from PBMCs. These receptor sequences come from a human donor with multiple sclerosis. CDR3s include the opening cysteine and the closing phenylalanine or tryptophan. A D gene is named only where the DNA matches it firmly. Size is omitted from some rows. Given values are once, few, many or a class for expanded clones.

j_call: TRBJ2-7
cdr3_length: 14
clone_size: .
v_call: TRBV5-6
d_call: .
cdr3_aa: CASSLEGPSGEQYF
cdr3_nt: TGTGCCAGCAGCTTGGAGGGACCATCCGGCGAGCAGTACTTC

j_call: TRBJ2-6
cdr3_length: 12
clone_size: .
v_call: TRBV6-6
d_call: .
cdr3_aa: CASHSGANVLTF
cdr3_nt: TGTGCCAGCCACTCTGGGGCCAACGTCCTGACTTTC

j_call: TRBJ1-1
cdr3_length: 15
clone_size: few
v_call: TRBV5-5
d_call: .
cdr3_aa: CASSLARGLNTEAFF
cdr3_nt: TGTGCCAGCAGCTTGGCCCGGGGCTTGAACACTGAAGCTTTCTTT

j_call: TRBJ2-7
cdr3_length: 16
clone_size: .
v_call: TRBV4-2
d_call: TRBD2
cdr3_aa: CASSQDGTTDSYEQYF
cdr3_nt: TGTGCCAGCAGCCAAGACGGGACTACCGACTCCTACGAGCAGTACTTC

j_call: TRBJ2-7
cdr3_length: 14
clone_size: .
v_call: TRBV20-1
d_call: .
cdr3_aa: CSARDSKFPYEQYF
cdr3_nt: TGCAGTGCTAGAGATTCTAAGTTCCCCTACGAGCAGTACTTC

j_call: TRBJ1-5
cdr3_length: 14
clone_size: .
v_call: TRBV15
d_call: .
cdr3_aa: CATSREGTHQPQHF
cdr3_nt: TGTGCCACCAGCAGAGAGGGAACCCATCAGCCCCAGCATTTT

j_call: TRBJ2-1
cdr3_length: 13
clone_size: .
v_call: TRBV20-1
d_call: .
cdr3_aa: CSARGHRVLGQFF
cdr3_nt: TGCAGTGCTAGAGGCCACAGGGTCCTGGGGCAGTTCTTC

j_call: TRBJ2-1
cdr3_length: 15
clone_size: .
v_call: TRBV27
d_call: TRBD1
cdr3_aa: CASSSTPTGWDEQFF
cdr3_nt: TGTGCCAGCAGTTCCACCCCGACAGGGTGGGATGAGCAGTTCTTC

j_call: TRBJ1-2
cdr3_length: 13
clone_size: .
v_call: TRBV4-3
d_call: .
cdr3_aa: CASSPRGLHGYTF
cdr3_nt: TGCGCCAGCAGCCCGAGGGGCCTTCATGGCTACACCTTC

j_call: TRBJ2-2
cdr3_length: 14
clone_size: .
v_call: TRBV3-1
d_call: TRBD2
cdr3_aa: CASSGLALIGELFF
cdr3_nt: TGTGCCTCATCGGGACTAGCATTGATCGGGGAGCTGTTTTTT

j_call: TRBJ1-2
cdr3_length: 13
clone_size: once
v_call: TRBV5-1
d_call: .
cdr3_aa: CASSLDRLSPHTF
cdr3_nt: TGCGCCAGCAGCTTGGACAGGCTAAGTCCTCACACCTTC

j_call: TRBJ1-2
cdr3_length: 14
clone_size: .
v_call: TRBV14
d_call: .
cdr3_aa: CASSQDGRGGGYTF
cdr3_nt: TGTGCCAGCAGCCAAGACGGAAGGGGAGGGGGCTACACCTTC

j_call: TRBJ2-7
cdr3_length: 15
clone_size: .
v_call: TRBV27
d_call: TRBD2
cdr3_aa: CASSPTGLAGYEQYF
cdr3_nt: TGTGCCAGCAGCCCTACCGGACTAGCGGGATACGAGCAGTACTTC

j_call: TRBJ2-7
cdr3_length: 13
clone_size: .
v_call: TRBV20-1
d_call: .
cdr3_aa: CSASSGRNYEQYF
cdr3_nt: TGCAGTGCTAGTTCGGGACGGAACTACGAGCAGTACTTC

j_call: TRBJ2-2
cdr3_length: 17
clone_size: .
v_call: TRBV7-2
d_call: TRBD1
cdr3_aa: CASSLASATGVTGELFF
cdr3_nt: TGTGCCAGCAGCTTAGCTTCGGCGACAGGGGTTACCGGGGAGCTGTTTTTT

j_call: TRBJ2-2
cdr3_length: 14
clone_size: .
v_call: TRBV4-1
d_call: .
cdr3_aa: CASSRTFLTGELFF
cdr3_nt: TGCGCCAGCAGCCGTACTTTTCTTACCGGGGAGCTGTTTTTT

j_call: TRBJ2-3
cdr3_length: 18
clone_size: .
v_call: TRBV5-4
d_call: TRBD2
cdr3_aa: CASRRLAGNLKRTDTQYF
cdr3_nt: TGTGCCAGCAGAAGACTAGCGGGGAATCTAAAACGCACAGATACGCAGTATTTT

j_call: TRBJ2-2
cdr3_length: 14
clone_size: .
v_call: TRBV29-1
d_call: TRBD2
cdr3_aa: CSVGTSGYEGELFF
cdr3_nt: TGCAGCGTTGGGACTAGCGGTTATGAAGGGGAGCTGTTTTTT

j_call: TRBJ1-1
cdr3_length: 16
clone_size: .
v_call: TRBV28
d_call: .
cdr3_aa: CASSLYLETGNTEAFF
cdr3_nt: TGTGCCAGCAGTTTATATCTCGAGACAGGGAACACTGAAGCTTTCTTT

j_call: TRBJ2-1
cdr3_length: 16
clone_size: .
v_call: TRBV5-1
d_call: TRBD2
cdr3_aa: CASSYAGLAAYNEQFF
cdr3_nt: TGCGCCAGCAGCTACGCCGGACTAGCGGCCTACAATGAGCAGTTCTTC

j_call: TRBJ2-4
cdr3_length: 17
clone_size: .
v_call: TRBV25-1
d_call: .
cdr3_aa: CASSESSTDTDKNIQYF
cdr3_nt: TGTGCCAGCAGTGAATCTAGCACGGACACGGACAAAAACATTCAGTACTTC

j_call: TRBJ2-7
cdr3_length: 16
clone_size: .
v_call: TRBV4-1
d_call: TRBD2
cdr3_aa: CASSQVLAGDLYEQYF
cdr3_nt: TGCGCCAGCAGCCAAGTCCTAGCGGGAGATCTCTACGAGCAGTACTTC

j_call: TRBJ1-2
cdr3_length: 13
clone_size: .
v_call: TRBV4-3
d_call: .
cdr3_aa: CASSQDTGRGYTF
cdr3_nt: TGCGCCAGCAGCCAAGATACAGGGAGGGGCTACACCTTC

j_call: TRBJ1-4
cdr3_length: 17
clone_size: .
v_call: TRBV7-8
d_call: .
cdr3_aa: CASSLGLWGHPNEKLFF
cdr3_nt: TGTGCCAGCAGCTTAGGGCTCTGGGGACACCCTAATGAAAAACTGTTTTTT

j_call: TRBJ2-3
cdr3_length: 17
clone_size: .
v_call: TRBV7-2
d_call: TRBD1
cdr3_aa: CASSTLRQGMRTDTQYF
cdr3_nt: TGTGCCAGCAGCACACTCCGACAGGGGATGCGGACAGATACGCAGTATTTT

j_call: TRBJ2-7
cdr3_length: 18
clone_size: .
v_call: TRBV4-1
d_call: .
cdr3_aa: CASSQDPWERQTTYEQYF
cdr3_nt: TGCGCCAGCAGCCAAGATCCTTGGGAGAGACAAACTACCTACGAGCAGTACTTC

j_call: TRBJ2-7
cdr3_length: 14
clone_size: few
v_call: TRBV30
d_call: TRBD2
cdr3_aa: CAWEELAGAVEQYF
cdr3_nt: TGTGCCTGGGAGGAGCTAGCGGGAGCCGTCGAGCAGTACTTC

j_call: TRBJ1-5
cdr3_length: 16
clone_size: .
v_call: TRBV6-1
d_call: .
cdr3_aa: CASTNWDGFGYQPQHF
cdr3_nt: TGTGCCAGCACCAATTGGGACGGTTTTGGTTATCAGCCCCAGCATTTT

j_call: TRBJ2-5
cdr3_length: 15
clone_size: .
v_call: TRBV4-3
d_call: .
cdr3_aa: CASSQDLGTQETQYF
cdr3_nt: TGCGCCAGCAGCCAAGATCTAGGGACCCAAGAGACCCAGTACTTC

j_call: TRBJ1-1
cdr3_length: 13
clone_size: .
v_call: TRBV12-3/TRBV12-4
d_call: .
cdr3_aa: CASSSHTNTEAFF
cdr3_nt: TGTGCCAGCAGTAGTCACACGAACACTGAAGCTTTCTTT

j_call: TRBJ1-2
cdr3_length: 15
clone_size: .
v_call: TRBV4-3
d_call: .
cdr3_aa: CASSQDPSGMGGYTF
cdr3_nt: TGCGCCAGCAGCCAAGATCCCTCAGGGATGGGTGGCTACACCTTC

j_call: TRBJ2-1
cdr3_length: 17
clone_size: .
v_call: TRBV4-3
d_call: .
cdr3_aa: CASSPDLLAATYNEQFF
cdr3_nt: TGCGCCAGCAGCCCAGACCTACTAGCTGCTACCTACAATGAGCAGTTCTTC

j_call: TRBJ2-2
cdr3_length: 15
clone_size: .
v_call: TRBV7-3
d_call: .
cdr3_aa: CASSPWGSQPGELFF
cdr3_nt: TGTGCCAGCAGCCCTTGGGGAAGCCAGCCCGGGGAGCTGTTTTTT

j_call: TRBJ1-5
cdr3_length: 15
clone_size: .
v_call: TRBV6-2/TRBV6-3
d_call: .
cdr3_aa: CASSQGTEPNQPQHF
cdr3_nt: TGTGCCAGCAGTCAGGGGACCGAGCCCAATCAGCCCCAGCATTTT

j_call: TRBJ2-1
cdr3_length: 13
clone_size: .
v_call: TRBV4-2
d_call: .
cdr3_aa: CASSQIRVDEQFF
cdr3_nt: TGTGCCAGCAGCCAAATCCGAGTAGATGAGCAGTTCTTC

j_call: TRBJ2-1
cdr3_length: 16
clone_size: .
v_call: TRBV9
d_call: .
cdr3_aa: CASSVGYSGPPYEQFF
cdr3_nt: TGTGCCAGCAGCGTAGGCTATAGCGGCCCCCCCTATGAGCAGTTCTTC

j_call: TRBJ2-2
cdr3_length: 16
clone_size: .
v_call: TRBV7-9
d_call: .
cdr3_aa: CASSWSRAANTGELFF
cdr3_nt: TGTGCCAGCAGCTGGAGCCGGGCAGCGAACACCGGGGAGCTGTTTTTT

j_call: TRBJ1-2
cdr3_length: 13
clone_size: .
v_call: TRBV6-2/TRBV6-3
d_call: .
cdr3_aa: CASSYIRPYGYTF
cdr3_nt: TGTGCCAGCAGTTACATCCGGCCCTATGGCTACACCTTC

j_call: TRBJ2-5
cdr3_length: 18
clone_size: .
v_call: TRBV12-3/TRBV12-4
d_call: TRBD2
cdr3_aa: CASSLYLAGANGWETQYF
cdr3_nt: TGTGCCAGCAGTTTGTATCTAGCGGGGGCCAATGGGTGGGAGACCCAGTACTTC

j_call: TRBJ2-4
cdr3_length: 14
clone_size: .
v_call: TRBV27
d_call: .
cdr3_aa: CASSFAKAKNIQYF
cdr3_nt: TGTGCCAGCAGTTTCGCGAAAGCCAAAAACATTCAGTACTTC

j_call: TRBJ2-5
cdr3_length: 16
clone_size: .
v_call: TRBV4-3
d_call: .
cdr3_aa: CASSPRADEGQETQYF
cdr3_nt: TGCGCCAGCAGCCCGCGGGCCGACGAGGGCCAAGAGACCCAGTACTTC

j_call: TRBJ2-7
cdr3_length: 13
clone_size: .
v_call: TRBV7-9
d_call: TRBD2
cdr3_aa: CASSLGLAHEQYF
cdr3_nt: TGTGCCAGCAGCCTGGGACTAGCCCACGAGCAGTACTTC

j_call: TRBJ2-3
cdr3_length: 14
clone_size: .
v_call: TRBV20-1
d_call: .
cdr3_aa: CSASKEAKADTQYF
cdr3_nt: TGCAGTGCTAGTAAGGAAGCTAAGGCCGATACGCAGTATTTT

j_call: TRBJ2-6
cdr3_length: 16
clone_size: once
v_call: TRBV10-3
d_call: .
cdr3_aa: CAISEGSNSGANVLTF
cdr3_nt: TGTGCCATCAGTGAAGGATCCAACTCTGGGGCCAACGTCCTGACTTTC

j_call: TRBJ1-1
cdr3_length: 12
clone_size: .
v_call: TRBV13
d_call: .
cdr3_aa: CASISGSGEAFF
cdr3_nt: TGTGCCAGCATCTCTGGGAGCGGGGAAGCTTTCTTT

j_call: TRBJ2-6
cdr3_length: 16
clone_size: .
v_call: TRBV24-1
d_call: .
cdr3_aa: CATSEIGIAGANVLTF
cdr3_nt: TGTGCCACCAGTGAAATCGGGATTGCTGGGGCCAACGTCCTGACTTTC

j_call: TRBJ2-1
cdr3_length: 16
clone_size: .
v_call: TRBV13
d_call: TRBD2
cdr3_aa: CASSLANSGRNNEQFF
cdr3_nt: TGTGCCAGCAGCTTAGCCAACAGCGGGAGGAATAATGAGCAGTTCTTC

j_call: TRBJ2-3
cdr3_length: 21
clone_size: once
v_call: TRBV7-8
d_call: TRBD2
cdr3_aa: CASSFASLGRGPIISTDTQYF
cdr3_nt: TGTGCCAGCAGCTTTGCGTCCCTTGGGAGGGGCCCGATTATTAGCACAGATACGCAGTATTTT

j_call: TRBJ2-7
cdr3_length: 17
clone_size: .
v_call: TRBV7-8
d_call: .
cdr3_aa: CASSLAGGGSLSYEQYF
cdr3_nt: TGTGCCAGCAGCCTAGCAGGGGGCGGGAGCCTTTCCTACGAGCAGTACTTC